These 9 T cell receptor beta chains came from one sample sequenced in a study of cytomegalovirus exposure and HLA in healthy donors. Researchers ran the PCR with 60 Vbeta and 13 Jbeta primers. TCRdb's table, derived via immunoSEQ multiplex PCR, lists solely in-frame clones and lacks some. Counted here are about 140,000 clones, approximately 82% occurring once; the ten biggest clones make up 2.5% to 4%. Sequenced input: PBMCs. The receptor source for this set is a man aged 35 to 55 in good health and CMV-seronegative.

The gene calls are TRBV28 and TRBJ1-1; D is ambiguous. V lost 5 bases and J lost 2, with 9 bases in between. CDR3 size: 13 residues. In germline, CDR1 is MDHEN, CDR2 SYDVKM. Here the CDR3 DNA reads TGTGCCAGCAGTGTACACCCTAACACTGAAGCTTTCTTT. Its translation is CASSVHPNTEAFF.

The chain couples TRBV19 to TRBJ2-1; 13 nucleotides line up with TRBD2. CDR3 length: 15 amino acids. V shed 5 bases and J 4 bases; nucleotides not matched to a gene: 2. The germline CDR1 and CDR2 sequences are LNHDA and SQIVND (reference sequence). The CDR3 DNA reads TGTGCCAGTAGTCAGACTAGCGGGGGGTACAATGAGCAGTTCTTC. Translated: CASSQTSGGYNEQFF.

The chain uses TRBV27 and TRBJ2-3, with D hard to call. This CDR3 contains 16 residues. From germline, CDR1 is MNHEY and CDR2 SMNVEV (reference sequence). The V and J ends lost 4 bases and 1 base respectively, with 15 bases between them. The CDR3 DNA follows: TGTGCCAGCAGTTCGGCACGGCGGATGCGCACAGATACGCAGTATTTT. Protein: CASSSARRMRTDTQYF.

The table lists this clone with a count of one. The rearrangement joins TRBV6-1 to TRBJ2-7; D perhaps matches TRBD1 (6 bases). V was shortened by 8 bases and J by 0 bases, with 11 bases between the two germline ends. CDR3 length: 13 residues. Germline loops: CDR1 MNHNS, CDR2 SASEGT. The CDR3 DNA is TGTGCCAGCTCCCGGACAGCCTCCTACGAGCAGTACTTC. The encoded protein is CASSRTASYEQYF.

The V and J genes are TRBV27 and TRBJ2-6; D perhaps matches TRBD1 (6 bases). The CDR3 has 18 residues. CDR1 is MNHEY, CDR2 SMNVEV, per germline (reference sequence). The V end lost 4 bases, the J end lost 2 bases, and 18 bases lay between the germline ends. CDR3 residues: CASSSGQLPGPGANVLTF. CDR3 sequence (DNA): TGTGCCAGCAGTTCCGGACAGCTTCCCGGGCCTGGGGCCAACGTCCTGACTTTC.

The rearrangement joins TRBV4-1 to TRBJ1-2, with D possibly being TRBD1 (5 bases). From germline, CDR1 is MGHRA and CDR2 YSYEKL. The CDR3 runs 14 residues. Trimming removed 4 bases from V and 3 bases from J, with 12 bases in between. The CDR3: CASSRVGGDYGYTF. The DNA of the CDR3 is TGCGCCAGCAGCCGGGTGGGGGGTGACTATGGCTACACCTTC.

The chain carries TRBV5-1 and TRBJ2-4; 7 nucleotides align to TRBD1. This CDR3 is built from 14 residues. Germline V lookup: CDR1 SGHRS, CDR2 YFSETQ. V gave up 1 base and J gave up 3 bases; unmatched junction bases: 1. CDR3 residues: CASSLTGDKNIQYF. CDR3 nucleotides: TGCGCCAGCAGCTTGACAGGGGACAAAAACATTCAGTACTTC. Full variable domain (missing parts from reference TRBV5-1 and TRBJ2-4): KAGVTQTPRYLIKTRGQQVTLSCSPISGHRSVSWYQQTPGQGLQFLFEYFSETQRNKGNFPGRFSGRQFSNSRSEMNVSTLELGDSALYLCASSLTGDKNIQYFGAGTRLSVL.

V is TRBV9 and J is TRBJ1-1, with 8 bases aligning to TRBD1. The V segment lost 0 bases and the J segment 8 bases; nucleotides outside the gene matches: 12. In germline, CDR1 is SGDLS, CDR2 YYNGEE. The CDR3 has 16 residues. CDR3 sequence (DNA): TGTGCCAGCAGCGTAGACCCGGGACAGGCCACATCGGAAGCTTTCTTT. This gives the protein CASSVDPGQATSEAFF.

This clone has just a few counts. The gene calls are TRBV18 and TRBJ1-1, with a tentative D call TRBD1 (5 bases). The V end was cut by 3 bases, the J end by 1 base, with 12 bases between. There are 15 residues in the CDR3. The germline CDR1 and CDR2 sequences are KGHSH and LQKENI. In DNA, the CDR3 is TGTGCCAGCTCACCCTTGCCGCAGGGGAACACTGAAGCTTTCTTT. Protein product: CASSPLPQGNTEAFF.